This T cell receptor beta chain is from a study of shared clonotypes between healthy human individuals. Overall study: Each donor's CD8 memory used one plate, CD8 naive two, each CD4 subset three. Points from the study as a whole: Relative to their counterparts shared across all four donors, non-shared clonotypes exhibited diminished generation probabilities. Compared with memory subsets, naive subsets generally had larger estimated richness.

Terminally differentiated effector memory CD45RA+ cells were excluded by CCR7 positive selection of CD45RO-negative cells. Those who donated were healthy HIV-negative adults, with no recent acute infections or vaccinations reported. Germline-derived CDR1 and CDR2 are SGHVS and FQNEAQ. The CDR3 spans 12 residues. Trimming pared 1 base from V and 9 bases from J, leaving 7 bases between. TCRdb keeps only in-frame clones here, not all; method: immunoSEQ multiplex PCR. This table holds roughly 2.1 million clones, about 92% found once. A remark on this clone: Its specificity is unknown.

The chain combines TRBV7-8 with TRBJ2-1; D gene unclear. The sequenced material came from naive CD8+ T cells from PBMCs. This receptor was obtained from a man between 18 and 29 years old in good health. Some clones in this sample may be carry-over from other donors' samples. CDR3 amino acids: CASSLGAPEQFF. The CDR3 DNA follows: TGTGCCAGCAGCTTAGGCGCCCCTGAGCAGTTCTTC.